Sequencing of this TCR beta chain was carried out in a study of blood T cell repertoires in COVID-19. Turning to the study itself: The cDNA or gDNA used as material had been derived from T cells, B-cell-depleted T cells, or PBMCs.

Measured with immunoSEQ multiplex PCR; TCRdb has only the in-frame clones, and not every one. Altogether 390,000 or so clones are present, around 90% being singletons, with the ten largest covering roughly 6.8%. The TCR originated in a man younger than 30 with active or convalescent COVID-19. Input material: peripheral blood.

The CDR3 coding sequence is TGTGCCAGCAGCCTACAGATTGGAAATTCACCCCTCCACTTT. This translates into CASSLQIGNSPLHF. The chain combines TRBV9 with TRBJ1-6; D is uncertain. The CDR3 runs 14 residues. Trimming pared 4 bases from V and 7 bases from J, leaving 12 bases between. The germline V gene encodes CDR1 SGDLS and CDR2 YYNGEE.